Following are 5 T cell receptor beta chains from one sample sequenced in a study of cytomegalovirus exposure and HLA in healthy donors. It was with 60 Vbeta and 13 Jbeta primers that the PCR ran. This table comes from immunoSEQ multiplex PCR, and its TCRdb copy is limited to in-frame clones, with some not included. The sample has approximately 100,000 clones; 85% to 90% are singletons. Specimen: PBMCs. Source of these receptors: a young man in good health and CMV-seronegative.

The gene calls are TRBV4-3 and TRBJ1-1, with D hard to call. Per germline, CDR1 LGHNA and CDR2 YSLEER. The CDR3 runs 14 residues. V shed 1 base and J shed 1 base, with 7 bases lying between them. This CDR3 reads CASSQGWANTEAFF. The CDR3 nucleotides are TGCGCCAGCAGCCAAGGGTGGGCGAACACTGAAGCTTTCTTT.

The chain combines TRBV11-3 with TRBJ2-1, with D hard to call. Trimming removed 5 bases from V and 0 bases from J, with 11 bases in between. The CDR3 covers 15 residues. Germline values: CDR1 SGHNT, CDR2 YENEEA. The CDR3 reads CASSPRQSSYNEQFF. CDR3 DNA: TGTGCCAGCAGCCCCCGACAAAGCTCCTACAATGAGCAGTTCTTC.

The J gene is TRBJ2-5, the V gene TRBV5-4; tentatively, D is TRBD1 (5 bases). The CDR3 totals 15 residues. CDR1 SGHNT and CDR2 YYREEE come from the germline V gene (reference sequence). Trimming stripped 4 bases from V and 2 bases from J, with 15 bases between. DNA of the CDR3: TGTGCCAGCAGCCTGAAGGTTACAGGACAAGAGACCCAGTACTTC. Amino acids: CASSLKVTGQETQYF. Looking up the rest from reference TRBV5-4 and TRBJ2-5 gives the full variable domain: ETGVTQSPTHLIKTRGQQVTLRCSSQSGHNTVSWYQQALGQGPQFIFQYYREEENGRGNFPPRFSGLQFPNYSSELNVNALELDDSALYLCASSLKVTGQETQYFGPGTRLLVL.

The chain uses TRBV28 and TRBJ2-5; TRBD1 might be the D (6 bases). Trimming left V 6 bases short and J 1 base short, with 12 bases between. This CDR3 comprises 14 residues. CDR1 is MDHEN, CDR2 SYDVKM, per germline. This CDR3 is CASRPGTLQETQYF. In DNA, the CDR3 is TGTGCCAGCAGACCCGGGACACTCCAAGAGACCCAGTACTTC.

The V and J genes are TRBV6-5 and TRBJ2-3; D is undetermined. V was cut by 6 bases and J by 1 base, with 14 bases left in between. Germline values: CDR1 MNHEY, CDR2 SVGAGI. This CDR3 has 15 amino acids. CDR3 sequence reads: CASSPPGVGTDTQYF. The CDR3 nucleotides read TGTGCCAGCAGCCCCCCGGGTGTGGGCACAGATACGCAGTATTTT.